Below are 25 T cell receptor beta chains sequenced from a single sample in a study of CD8 T cells in Susac syndrome. Random hexamers were used to reverse transcribe the RNA input (roughly 0.5 to 1 ug). TCRdb reprocessed the immunoSEQ multiplex PCR reads with MiXCR, giving one entry per CDR3 protein. The sample gives over 100,000 distinct CDR3 sequences, roughly 95% of which show up once; approximately 0.15% is in the top ten. Sequenced material: CD4+ T cells from PBMCs. The receptors derive from a human donor with Susac syndrome.

The chain carries TRBV20-1 and TRBJ2-1; TRBD2 agrees at 12 bases. Germline V gene lookup returns CDR1 DFQATT and CDR2 SNEGSKA (reference sequence). V gave up 6 bases and J gave up 9 bases; unmatched junction bases: 18. The CDR3 has 17 amino acids. The CDR3 DNA reads as TGCAGTGCAAACAGGGGGCATCCTAGCGGGAGGGCCGGTGAGCAGTTCTTC. Its translation: CSANRGHPSGRAGEQFF.

This chain's CDR3 is CSASPGWDYSWQYF. CDR3 coding DNA: TGCAGTGCTAGCCCGGGCTGGGACTACTCGTGGCAGTACTTC. This chain links TRBV20-1 with TRBJ2-7; 7 positions match TRBD2. Germline assignment: CDR1 DFQATT and CDR2 SNEGSKA (reference sequence). The CDR3 runs to 14 residues. J lost 9 bases, V lost 3 bases, and 14 bases had no gene match.

The count of this clonotype is one. The chain joins TRBV15 to TRBJ1-2; D is ambiguous. Per germline, CDR1 LNHNV and CDR2 YYDKDF (reference sequence). There are 13 residues in the CDR3. V was trimmed by 0 bases and J by 6 bases, leaving 8 bases between them. CDR3 amino acids: CATSRDRGDGYTF. In DNA form, the CDR3 reads TGTGCCACCAGCAGAGATCGAGGTGATGGCTACACCTTC. The entire variable domain, with the rest obtained from reference TRBV15 and TRBJ1-2, is as follows: DAMVIQNPRYQVTQFGKPVTLSCSQTLNHNVMYWYQQKSSQAPKLLFHYYDKDFNNEADTPDNFQSRRPNTSFCFLDIRSPGLGDTAMYLCATSRDRGDGYTFGSGTRLTVV.

The CDR3 DNA reads TGCGCCAGCAGCTTGTTCGGGGGAACTAGCACAGATACGCAGTATTTT. Protein sequence: CASSLFGGTSTDTQYF. The chain is built from TRBV5-1 and TRBJ2-3; D is possibly TRBD2 (6 bases). The V gene's germline CDR1 is SGHRS and CDR2 YFSETQ. Between the trimmed V and J ends, which lost 1 base and 0 bases, there was a span of 12 bases. The CDR3 sequence is 16 residues long.

This chain connects TRBV7-3 to TRBJ2-2; D may correspond to TRBD1 or TRBD2 (5 bases each). This CDR3 contains 16 residues. The V end lost 5 bases, the J end lost 1 base, and 14 bases lay between the germline ends. Germline V gives CDR1 SGHTA, CDR2 FQGTGA. The CDR3 nucleotides read TGTGCCAGCAGCCGCCTGGGACCCTTGAACACCGGGGAGCTGTTTTTT. It yields the protein CASSRLGPLNTGELFF.

The V and J genes are TRBV20-1 and TRBJ2-7; D gene ambiguous. Germline assignment: CDR1 DFQATT and CDR2 SNEGSKA (reference sequence). The CDR3 spans 13 residues. The V and J ends lost 0 bases and 2 bases respectively, with 8 bases between them. The CDR3 spells CSARDRITYEQYF. In DNA, the CDR3 is TGCAGTGCTAGAGACAGGATCACCTACGAGCAGTACTTC.

Only one count was recorded for this clonotype. The chain is built from TRBV29-1 and TRBJ2-1; TRBD1 might be the D (5 bases). CDR3 length: 11 amino acids. Germline V gives CDR1 SQVTM, CDR2 ANQGSEA. Trimming removed 2 bases at V and 13 bases at J, with 12 bases between. Here the CDR3 DNA reads TGCAGCGTTGAACTCATGGGGCCACAGTTCTTC. Translated, it gives CSVELMGPQFF.

The chain recombines TRBV18 with TRBJ1-1; D is possibly TRBD1 (5 bases). V lost 2 bases and J 0 bases, leaving 10 bases between the germline ends. Germline assignment: CDR1 KGHSH and CDR2 LQKENI. The CDR3 has 15 residues. CDR3 bases: TGTGCCAGCTCACCAGAGGGACGGTTGAACACTGAAGCTTTCTTT. Protein: CASSPEGRLNTEAFF.

V is TRBV29-1 and J is TRBJ1-5, with TRBD1 matching over 9 bases. V shed 4 bases, J shed 5 bases, and the junction held 6 bases outside the gene matches. The CDR3 consists of 14 residues. Germline lookup yields CDR1 SQVTM and CDR2 ANQGSEA. CDR3 loop: CSVGGTGRDQPQHF. The DNA of the CDR3 is TGCAGCGTTGGGGGGACAGGGCGGGATCAGCCCCAGCATTTT.

The chain is built from TRBV6-6 and TRBJ1-1, with D possibly being TRBD1 (5 bases). The CDR3 extends over 13 amino acids. Trimming cost V 2 bases and J 5 bases, with 9 bases left between them. Germline V lookup: CDR1 MNHNY, CDR2 SVGAGI (reference sequence). The chain's CDR3 is CASSYEGLTEAFF. CDR3 DNA sequence: TGTGCCAGCAGTTACGAGGGGCTAACTGAAGCTTTCTTT.

The chain joins TRBV5-1 to TRBJ2-1; no clear D. V lost 0 bases and J 9 bases, leaving 10 bases between the germline ends. Germline V CDR1 and CDR2: SGHRS, YFSETQ. CDR3 length equals 13 residues. CDR3 in amino acids: CASSLAAGAEQFF. The CDR3 DNA reads as TGCGCCAGCAGCTTGGCTGCTGGAGCTGAGCAGTTCTTC.

CDR3 protein: CASSLGMDSGAYNEQFF. In DNA, the CDR3 is TGCGCCAGCAGCTTGGGAATGGATAGCGGGGCCTACAATGAGCAGTTCTTC. The chain carries TRBV5-1 and TRBJ2-1, with TRBD2 identical over 8 bases. Per germline, CDR1 SGHRS and CDR2 YFSETQ. The V and J ends lost 0 bases and 2 bases, in that order; junction bases with no gene match: 7. The length of the CDR3 is 17 residues. Full variable domain (remainder filled in from reference TRBV5-1 and TRBJ2-1): KAGVTQTPRYLIKTRGQQVTLSCSPISGHRSVSWYQQTPGQGLQFLFEYFSETQRNKGNFPGRFSGRQFSNSRSEMNVSTLELGDSALYLCASSLGMDSGAYNEQFFGPGTRLTVL.

CDR3 amino acids: CASSDEGGPQETQYF. The CDR3 region has the DNA TGTGCCAGCAGCGACGAGGGCGGGCCTCAAGAGACCCAGTACTTC. The chain links TRBV4-2 to TRBJ2-5; D perhaps matches TRBD2 (5 bases). The CDR3 sequence is 15 residues long. The germline V gene has CDR1 LGHNA and CDR2 YNFKEQ. V dropped 5 bases and J dropped 2 bases, with 15 bases sitting between them.

The gene calls are TRBV7-2 and TRBJ1-1; D unclear. V dropped 1 base and J dropped 4 bases, with 16 bases sitting between them. This CDR3 spans 16 amino acids. Germline V gene sequence: CDR1 SGHTA, CDR2 FQGNSA. The CDR3 sequence is CASSLVGLSFPTEAFF. The CDR3 nucleotides are TGTGCCAGCAGCTTAGTTGGGCTGAGTTTTCCCACTGAAGCTTTCTTT.

The rearrangement links TRBV12-3 or TRBV12-4 to TRBJ2-7; 9 bases agree with TRBD1. The CDR3 is 14 amino acids. V was clipped by 5 bases and J by 5 bases; unmatched bases: 7. This CDR3 reads CASSKGQGSDEQYF. CDR3 in DNA: TGTGCCAGCAGTAAGGGACAGGGTAGCGACGAGCAGTACTTC.

This rearrangement joins TRBV2 to TRBJ2-7; TRBD1 or TRBD2 may be the D gene (5 bases each). CDR1 is SNHLY, CDR2 FYNNEI, per germline. V lost 6 bases and J lost 7, with 16 bases in between. This CDR3 region has 13 residues. The CDR3 here is CASSEPGRREQYF. The CDR3 region has the DNA TGTGCCAGCAGCGAACCGGGACGGAGGGAGCAGTACTTC.

This chain connects TRBV18 to TRBJ2-7; TRBD1 aligns across 7 bases. Trimming removed 5 bases from V and 2 bases from J; junction bases left unmatched: 9. The germline V gene has CDR1 KGHSH and CDR2 LQKENI. The CDR3 contains 15 residues. Here the CDR3 DNA reads TGTGCCAGCTCAAACCCGGGACAGCCTACCTACGAGCAGTACTTC. Translating gives CASSNPGQPTYEQYF.

The chain uses TRBV28 and TRBJ1-2; perhaps TRBD1 as D (6 bases). Trimming removed 4 bases from V and 7 bases from J, with 10 bases in between. CDR3 size: 12 residues. The germline V gene encodes CDR1 MDHEN and CDR2 SYDVKM. CDR3 region: CASSSTGSGYTF. CDR3 nucleotide sequence: TGTGCCAGCAGTTCCACAGGGAGTGGCTACACCTTC.

The rearrangement uses TRBV9 and TRBJ2-1; 11 bases fit TRBD2. The CDR3 covers 16 residues. Germline loops: CDR1 SGDLS, CDR2 YYNGEE. Losses at the gene ends were 3 bases for V and 4 bases for J; bases not matched to a gene: 6. In DNA, the CDR3 is TGTGCCAGCAGCGCCCGACTAGCGGGATCGTACAATGAGCAGTTCTTC. Amino acids: CASSARLAGSYNEQFF.

J is TRBJ1-5 and V is TRBV5-8, with TRBD1 matching 10 bases. The CDR3 extends over 15 amino acids. Losses at the gene ends were 4 bases for V and 0 bases for J; bases not matched to a gene: 1. Germline CDR1 SGHTS, CDR2 YDEGEE. The CDR3 protein is CASSGQGDSNQPQHF. The CDR3 nucleotides read TGTGCCAGCAGCGGACAGGGGGATAGCAATCAGCCCCAGCATTTT.

The genes are TRBV29-1 and TRBJ1-2, with D hard to call. Germline assignment: CDR1 SQVTM and CDR2 ANQGSEA. V was trimmed by 7 bases and J by 2 bases, leaving 11 bases between them. CDR3 size: 12 residues. The CDR3 coding sequence is TGCAGCGCCCAAATGGGAAACTATGGCTACACCTTC. Residues: CSAQMGNYGYTF. The whole variable domain, filled in from reference TRBV29-1 and TRBJ1-2, reads SAVISQKPSRDICQRGTSLTIQCQVDSQVTMMFWYRQQPGQSLTLIATANQGSEATYESGFVIDKFPISRPNLTFSTLTVSNMSPEDSSIYLCSAQMGNYGYTFGSGTRLTVV.

The V gene is TRBV5-1, the J gene TRBJ2-7; tentatively, D is TRBD1 (5 bases). Trimming took 0 bases from V and 5 from J, leaving 12 bases between them. CDR1 is SGHRS and CDR2 is YFSETQ in the germline V gene. There are 14 residues in the CDR3. CDR3 DNA: TGCGCCAGCAGCTTGGCAGGGATCTCGGACGAGCAGTACTTC. Its translation: CASSLAGISDEQYF.

This clonotype showed up just once. This chain joins TRBV4-1 and TRBJ2-3; possible D gene TRBD2, 9 bases. Germline values: CDR1 MGHRA, CDR2 YSYEKL. This CDR3 has 17 amino acids. V lost 4 bases, J lost 6 bases, and 23 bases lay in between. The DNA of the CDR3 is TGCGCCAGCAGCCTCAGGGGGCTTAGCGGGAGAGGGGATACGCAGTATTTT. Translation: CASSLRGLSGRGDTQYF.

The chain is built from TRBV15 and TRBJ2-1, with a weak D call TRBD2 (6 bases). The germline CDR1 and CDR2 sequences are LNHNV and YYDKDF (reference sequence). Trimming left V 0 bases short and J 6 bases short, with 15 bases between. The CDR3 is 16 residues long. This CDR3 is CATSRDTGTLFNEQFF. As DNA, the CDR3 is TGTGCCACCAGCAGAGATACGGGGACTCTTTTCAATGAGCAGTTCTTC.

The V call is TRBV20-1, the J call TRBJ1-5; D gene uncertain. Germline V gene sequence: CDR1 DFQATT, CDR2 SNEGSKA (reference sequence). V was trimmed by 6 bases and J by 2 bases, leaving 11 bases between them. There are 13 residues in the CDR3. The CDR3 region is CSASGGGNQPQHF. The CDR3 nucleotides read TGCAGTGCGTCGGGAGGCGGCAATCAGCCCCAGCATTTT.